This is a list of T cell receptor beta chains from one sample in a study of blood T cell repertoires in COVID-19. The data were produced by immunoSEQ multiplex PCR, yet TCRdb's version contains in-frame clones alone and is incomplete. The sample lists roughly 150,000 clones, 84% occurring once. Sequences were obtained from peripheral blood. The receptor set was obtained from a woman between 45 and 60 years old in a cohort sampled during active or convalescent COVID-19. CDR3s include the opening cysteine and the closing phenylalanine or tryptophan. Fields, in order: V gene, D gene, J gene, clone size, CDR3 DNA, CDR3 protein. A D gene is named only where the DNA matches it firmly. The size of a clone is reported for some rows only, either as once, few or many, or as a class for expanded clones.

V: TRBV5-1; D: NA; J: TRBJ1-1; size: NA; DNA: TGCGCCAGCAGCTTGAAGGGAGACACTGAAGCTTTCTTT; CDR3: CASSLKGDTEAFF
V: TRBV15; D: NA; J: TRBJ1-1; size: NA; DNA: TGTGCCACCCGTAACGGGGAAGTGAACACTGAAGCTTTCTTT; CDR3: CATRNGEVNTEAFF
V: TRBV7-9; D: NA; J: TRBJ1-2; size: NA; DNA: TGTGCCAGCAGCTTAGGGGCAATGCATGGCTACACCTTC; CDR3: CASSLGAMHGYTF
V: TRBV10-3; D: TRBD1; J: TRBJ1-1; size: NA; DNA: TGTGCCATCAGTCATCCGGGACAGGGGGCTACTGAAGCTTTCTTT; CDR3: CAISHPGQGATEAFF
V: TRBV6-5; D: NA; J: TRBJ2-5; size: few; DNA: TGTGCCAGCAGTTTACGGGAGACAGGGATTGAGACCCAGTACTTC; CDR3: CASSLRETGIETQYF
V: TRBV7-9; D: TRBD1; J: TRBJ1-6; size: once; DNA: TGTGCCAGCAGTAGAACAGGGGGCGAGAATAATTCACCCCTCCACTTT; CDR3: CASSRTGGENNSPLHF
V: TRBV5-4; D: TRBD1; J: TRBJ1-2; size: NA; DNA: TGTGCCAGCAGCGCGGGGACAGCCACTAACTATGGCTACACCTTC; CDR3: CASSAGTATNYGYTF
V: TRBV6-6; D: NA; J: TRBJ1-3; size: NA; DNA: TGTGCCAGCAGTGGCGGGATCTCTGGAAACACCATATATTTT; CDR3: CASSGGISGNTIYF
V: TRBV28; D: TRBD1; J: TRBJ1-3; size: once; DNA: TGTGCCAGCAGTTTGCCGGCCACACAGGGGTCAGGAGGAAACACCATATATTTT; CDR3: CASSLPATQGSGGNTIYF
V: TRBV15; D: NA; J: TRBJ1-3; size: NA; DNA: TGTGCCACCAGCAGAGATAGAGTCGTTAGCTCTGGAAACACCATATATTTT; CDR3: CATSRDRVVSSGNTIYF
V: TRBV12-3/TRBV12-4; D: TRBD1; J: TRBJ1-5; size: NA; DNA: TGTGCCAGCAGTTTGGCCAGGGGGCAGCCCCAGCATTTT; CDR3: CASSLARGQPQHF
V: TRBV19; D: NA; J: TRBJ1-4; size: NA; DNA: TGTGCCAGTAGTATCCGGGGACACTCTATTCCGAGTGAAAAACTGTTTTTT; CDR3: CASSIRGHSIPSEKLFF
V: TRBV2; D: TRBD2; J: TRBJ2-1; size: NA; DNA: TGTGCCAGCAGTATGATTAGCGGGGGGTCAGACAATGAGCAGTTCTTC; CDR3: CASSMISGGSDNEQFF
V: TRBV7-8; D: TRBD2; J: TRBJ2-1; size: NA; DNA: TGTGCCAGCAGCTCCCAAGCGGGGAGCTCCTACAATGAGCAGTTCTTC; CDR3: CASSSQAGSSYNEQFF
V: TRBV29-1; D: NA; J: TRBJ1-2; size: once; DNA: TGCAGCGTTGGTGTGGGGCAGCTCTACACCTTC; CDR3: CSVGVGQLYTF
V: TRBV11-2; D: NA; J: TRBJ1-6; size: NA; DNA: TGTGCCAGCAGCTCTCACGCGTCTAATTCACCCCTCCACTTT; CDR3: CASSSHASNSPLHF
V: TRBV7-2; D: NA; J: TRBJ2-3; size: NA; DNA: TGTGCCAGCAGCTCCCATCAAAGGGGGACGCAGTATTTT; CDR3: CASSSHQRGTQYF
V: TRBV7-2; D: TRBD2; J: TRBJ2-5; size: NA; DNA: TGTGCCAGCAGCCAATCCGGGACTAGCGGAGAGACCCAGTACTTC; CDR3: CASSQSGTSGETQYF
V: TRBV27; D: NA; J: TRBJ1-4; size: NA; DNA: TGTGCCAGCAGTTTGGGGCAGGGCCGGATGGAAAAACTGTTTTTT; CDR3: CASSLGQGRMEKLFF
V: TRBV7-3; D: NA; J: TRBJ1-1; size: NA; DNA: TGTGCCAGCAGCCACGGCGGGATGGGGACTGAAGCTTTCTTT; CDR3: CASSHGGMGTEAFF
V: TRBV30; D: TRBD1; J: TRBJ1-4; size: NA; DNA: TGTGCCTGGAGTTTGGGACAGAGTAATGAAAAACTGTTTTTT; CDR3: CAWSLGQSNEKLFF